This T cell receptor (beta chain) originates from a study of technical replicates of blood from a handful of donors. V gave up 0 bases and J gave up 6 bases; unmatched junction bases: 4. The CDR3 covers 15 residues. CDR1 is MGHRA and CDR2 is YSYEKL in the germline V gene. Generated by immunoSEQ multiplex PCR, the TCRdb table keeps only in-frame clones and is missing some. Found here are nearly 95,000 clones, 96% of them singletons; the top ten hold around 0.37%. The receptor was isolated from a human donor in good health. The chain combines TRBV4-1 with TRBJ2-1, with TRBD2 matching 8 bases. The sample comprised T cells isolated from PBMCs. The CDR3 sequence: CASSQDLGLANEQFF. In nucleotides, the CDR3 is TGCGCCAGCAGCCAAGACCTAGGACTAGCCAATGAGCAGTTCTTC.